A selection of T cell receptor beta chains follows, all from one sample in a study of glioma-infiltrating T cells after dendritic cell vaccination. Some clones are missing from TCRdb's copy, which holds only in-frame ones; the method was immunoSEQ multiplex PCR. The table includes 90,000 or so clones, 70% to 90% detected once. Sequenced material: blood, taken before dendritic cell vaccination. These TCRs come from a human donor with glioblastoma. Each CDR3 is given with its conserved first and last residue. The D gene is left open where the match is weak. Some rows mark clone size as missing; the rest say once, few, many or name a class of expanded clone.

D gene,clone size,V gene,J gene,CDR3 protein,CDR3 DNA
TRBD2,NA,TRBV7-2,TRBJ2-7,CASSLAETSGRAYEQYF,TGTGCCAGCAGCTTAGCGGAGACTAGCGGGAGGGCCTACGAGCAGTACTTC
NA,NA,TRBV4-3,TRBJ1-3,CASSQSRYRNKLGNTIYF,TGCGCCAGCAGCCAATCGAGGTACAGGAACAAATTGGGAAACACCATATATTTT
NA,NA,TRBV29-1,TRBJ1-3,CSVIPPGSGNTIYF,TGCAGCGTTATACCCCCGGGGTCTGGAAACACCATATATTTT
NA,NA,TRBV2,TRBJ2-2,CAGGVEGATGELFF,TGTGCCGGCGGGGTAGAGGGGGCGACCGGGGAGCTGTTTTTT
TRBD1,NA,TRBV5-1,TRBJ2-3,CASSSSGTGTSGTQYF,TGCGCCAGCAGCTCCTCCGGGACAGGGACCTCAGGTACGCAGTATTTT
NA,NA,TRBV18,TRBJ2-7,CASSPPDGDYEQYF,TGTGCCAGCTCACCTCCGGATGGAGACTACGAGCAGTACTTC
TRBD1,NA,TRBV7-2,TRBJ1-3,CASNLQGRGNTIYF,TGTGCCAGCAACCTACAGGGGCGGGGAAACACCATATATTTT
TRBD1,NA,TRBV4-1,TRBJ2-7,CASSLQPGQGPYEQYF,TGCGCCAGCAGCCTACAGCCGGGACAGGGACCCTACGAGCAGTACTTC
NA,NA,TRBV7-9,TRBJ1-1,CASSLMQGEAFF,TGTGCCAGCAGCTTAATGCAGGGTGAAGCTTTCTTT
NA,NA,TRBV19,TRBJ2-1,CASRPVSYNEQFF,TGTGCCAGTAGGCCAGTATCCTACAATGAGCAGTTCTTC
NA,NA,TRBV5-1,TRBJ1-1,CASSLGLTGTEAFF,TGCGCCAGCAGCTTGGGTTTAACAGGCACTGAAGCTTTCTTT
NA,NA,TRBV19,TRBJ1-2,CVSSEYRENYGYTF,TGTGTCAGTAGTGAGTATAGGGAGAACTATGGCTACACCTTC
TRBD1,NA,TRBV5-4,TRBJ1-6,CASSVTGIPNSPLHF,TGTGCCAGCAGCGTGACAGGGATTCCTAATTCACCCCTCCACTTT
NA,NA,TRBV29-1,TRBJ2-7,CSGRNSYEQYF,TGCAGCGGCAGGAATTCCTACGAGCAGTACTTC
NA,NA,TRBV5-5,TRBJ2-2,CASSSQGHTGELFF,TGTGCCAGCAGCTCTCAGGGGCACACCGGGGAGCTGTTTTTT
TRBD1,NA,TRBV5-4,TRBJ2-5,CASSQTTGSRETQYF,TGTGCCAGCAGCCAAACGACAGGGTCCCGAGAGACCCAGTACTTC
TRBD1,NA,TRBV5-1,TRBJ2-7,CASSLGQGADEQYF,TGCGCCAGCAGCTTGGGACAGGGGGCCGACGAGCAGTACTTC
NA,few,TRBV2,TRBJ1-1,CASMRGSNTEAFF,TGTGCCAGCATGAGAGGGTCGAACACTGAAGCTTTCTTT
NA,NA,TRBV6-1,TRBJ1-2,CASSDSGSYGYTF,TGTGCCAGCAGTGATAGCGGTTCCTATGGCTACACCTTC
TRBD2,NA,TRBV14,TRBJ2-1,CASSPLAGGYNEQFF,TGTGCCAGCAGCCCCCTAGCGGGGGGGTACAATGAGCAGTTCTTC
NA,NA,TRBV6-5,TRBJ2-7,CASSRSRGIDEQYF,TGTGCCAGCAGTCGAAGCAGGGGCATCGACGAGCAGTACTTC
NA,NA,TRBV2,TRBJ1-2,CASSGGRAGAREGYTF,TGTGCCAGCAGTGGGGGGCGCGCAGGGGCCCGTGAGGGCTACACCTTC
NA,NA,TRBV6-1,TRBJ1-2,CASSEARYINYGYTF,TGTGCCAGCAGTGAAGCACGGTATATAAACTATGGCTACACCTTC
NA,NA,TRBV7-2,TRBJ2-5,CASSLGSAVGGTQYF,TGTGCCAGCAGCTTAGGCAGCGCGGTCGGCGGGACCCAGTACTTC
TRBD1,NA,TRBV10-3,TRBJ1-1,CAIKGTDTFVTEAFF,TGTGCCATCAAAGGGACAGACACTTTTGTCACTGAAGCTTTCTTT
NA,NA,TRBV10-1,TRBJ2-3,CASRAGSGDTQYF,TGCGCCAGCAGGGCCGGTTCGGGAGATACGCAGTATTTT
NA,NA,TRBV7-9,TRBJ1-1,CASSFGMASELGAFF,TGTGCCAGCAGCTTTGGTATGGCATCCGAACTAGGAGCTTTCTTT
NA,few,TRBV6-1,TRBJ1-3,CASSEDIVGNTIYF,TGTGCCAGCAGTGAAGACATTGTTGGAAACACCATATATTTT
NA,NA,TRBV7-7,TRBJ2-2,CASSLLPAGELFF,TGTGCTAGCAGCCTCCTTCCGGCCGGGGAGCTGTTTTTT
NA,NA,TRBV6-5,TRBJ2-6,CASTRLIGVLTF,TGTGCCAGCACCAGACTCATAGGCGTCCTGACTTTC
TRBD1,NA,TRBV5-1,TRBJ2-7,CASSFRAGTGGFQYF,TGCGCCAGCAGCTTTCGAGCCGGGACAGGGGGCTTCCAGTACTTC
TRBD2,NA,TRBV5-1,TRBJ2-7,CASSLSGTSGYEQYF,TGCGCCAGCAGCTTGTCCGGGACTAGCGGGTACGAGCAGTACTTC
TRBD1,few,TRBV11-2,TRBJ1-4,CASSLGRTGLGKLFF,TGTGCCAGCAGCTTAGGAAGGACAGGTCTTGGAAAACTGTTTTTT
TRBD2,NA,TRBV27,TRBJ2-3,CASSPLAGGTDTQYF,TGTGCCAGCAGTCCCCTAGCGGGAGGGACAGATACGCAGTATTTT
NA,NA,TRBV29-1,TRBJ2-3,CSVEGGSGEPTDTQYF,TGCAGCGTTGAAGGAGGGAGTGGAGAGCCCACAGATACGCAGTATTTT
TRBD2,few,TRBV5-6,TRBJ2-1,CASSWTSGSSYNEQFF,TGTGCCAGCAGCTGGACTAGCGGGAGCTCCTACAATGAGCAGTTCTTC
NA,NA,TRBV5-6,TRBJ1-2,CASSTPGHGRGGYTF,TGTGCCAGCAGCACGCCGGGACATGGACGAGGTGGCTACACCTTC
TRBD1,NA,TRBV5-6,TRBJ2-7,CASSWGTVGNEQYF,TGTGCCAGCAGCTGGGGGACAGTCGGGAACGAGCAGTACTTC
TRBD2,NA,TRBV7-9,TRBJ2-7,CASSPTSGGWSYEQYF,TGTGCCAGCAGCCCGACTAGCGGGGGCTGGTCCTACGAGCAGTACTTC
NA,NA,TRBV20-1,TRBJ2-7,CSGQDSYEQYF,TGCAGTGGGCAGGATTCCTACGAGCAGTACTTC
NA,NA,TRBV28,TRBJ2-7,CASSSRGTRSHEQYF,TGTGCCAGCAGTTCCCGGGGAACTAGATCACACGAGCAGTACTTC
TRBD1,NA,TRBV5-6,TRBJ1-1,CASSFTGDEAFF,TGTGCCAGCAGCTTCACAGGGGACGAAGCTTTCTTT
NA,NA,TRBV4-1,TRBJ2-3,CASSWVEAPEQYF,TGCGCCAGCAGTTGGGTGGAGGCCCCTGAGCAGTATTTT
NA,NA,TRBV4-1,TRBJ2-7,CASSQGDFLSYEQYF,TGCGCCAGCAGCCAAGGCGACTTCCTCTCCTACGAGCAGTACTTC
NA,NA,TRBV29-1,TRBJ2-7,CSVPERVGDAYEQYF,TGCAGCGTCCCGGAAAGGGTCGGGGATGCCTACGAGCAGTACTTC